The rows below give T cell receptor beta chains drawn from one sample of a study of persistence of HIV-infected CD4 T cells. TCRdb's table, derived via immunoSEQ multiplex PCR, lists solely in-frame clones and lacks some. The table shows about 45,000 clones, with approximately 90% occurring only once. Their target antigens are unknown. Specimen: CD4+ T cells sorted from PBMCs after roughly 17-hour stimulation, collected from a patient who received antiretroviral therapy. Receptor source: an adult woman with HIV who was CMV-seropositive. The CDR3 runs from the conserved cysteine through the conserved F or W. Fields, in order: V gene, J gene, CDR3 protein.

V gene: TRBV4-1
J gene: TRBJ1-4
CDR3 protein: CASSQGAGQGLGTNEKLFF

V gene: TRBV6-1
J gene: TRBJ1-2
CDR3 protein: CASSEAGRFYGYTF

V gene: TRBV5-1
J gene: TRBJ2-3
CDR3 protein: CASSLSLARSTDTQYF

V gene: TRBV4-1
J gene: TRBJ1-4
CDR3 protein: CASSQEVGKLFF

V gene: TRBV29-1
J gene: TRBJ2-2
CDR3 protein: CSASGGTNTGELFF

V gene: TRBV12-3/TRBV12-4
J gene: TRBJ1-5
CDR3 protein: CASSFMVGSPQHF

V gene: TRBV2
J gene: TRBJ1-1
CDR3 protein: CASSPGGGNTEAFF

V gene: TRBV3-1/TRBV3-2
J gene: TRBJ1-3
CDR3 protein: CASSSQGGLAGNTIYF

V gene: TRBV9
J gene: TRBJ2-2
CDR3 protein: CASSRGLGRLVGNTGELFF

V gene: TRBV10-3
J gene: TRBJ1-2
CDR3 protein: CAIRFEGAHGYTF

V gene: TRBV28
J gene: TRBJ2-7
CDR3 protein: CASTPAGQGASEQYF

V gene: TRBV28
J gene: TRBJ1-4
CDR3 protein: CASREGNEKLFF

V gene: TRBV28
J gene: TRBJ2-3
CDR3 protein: CASSGTGVGNTQYF

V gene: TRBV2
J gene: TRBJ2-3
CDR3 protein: CATSMTRDTQYF

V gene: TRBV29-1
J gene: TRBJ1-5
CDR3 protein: CSVEFYLEGDQPQHF

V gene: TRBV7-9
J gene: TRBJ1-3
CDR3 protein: CASRKGQGNTIYF

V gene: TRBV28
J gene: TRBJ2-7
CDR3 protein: CASSRQAYEQYF

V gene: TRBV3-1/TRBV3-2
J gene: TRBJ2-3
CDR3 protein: CASSQASGGADTQYF

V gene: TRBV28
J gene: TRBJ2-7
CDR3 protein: CASRGQGVWEQYF

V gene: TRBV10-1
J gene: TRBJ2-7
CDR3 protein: CASSESGRPYEQYF

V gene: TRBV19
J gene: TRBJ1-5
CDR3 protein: CASSINTVSNQPQHF

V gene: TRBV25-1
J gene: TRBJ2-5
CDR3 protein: CASSGPTGAEETQYF

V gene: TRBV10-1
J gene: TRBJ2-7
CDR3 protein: CASSPGTGNSYEQYF

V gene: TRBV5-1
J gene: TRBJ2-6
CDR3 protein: CASSLASKTSKTF

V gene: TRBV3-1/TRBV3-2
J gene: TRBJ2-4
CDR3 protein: CASSQAGALKNIQYF

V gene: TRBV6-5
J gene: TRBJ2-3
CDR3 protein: CASSRSGSTQYF

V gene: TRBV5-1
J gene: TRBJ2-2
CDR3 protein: CASSTGQPNTGELFF

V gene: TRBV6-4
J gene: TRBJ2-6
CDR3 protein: CASSETATGANVLTF

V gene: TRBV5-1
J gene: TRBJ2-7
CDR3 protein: CASSLNSGGDYEQYF

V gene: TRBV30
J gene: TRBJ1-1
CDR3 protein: CAWSVGVRRWNTEAFF

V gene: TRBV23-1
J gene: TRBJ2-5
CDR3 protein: CASSQRGDRTLEETQYF

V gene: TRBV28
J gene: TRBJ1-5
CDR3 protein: CASSRGIGGSNQPQHF

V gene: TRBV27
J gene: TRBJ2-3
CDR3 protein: CASSLPPGVGAPDTQYF

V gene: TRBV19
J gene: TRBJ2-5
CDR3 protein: CASSIVGTTREAQYF

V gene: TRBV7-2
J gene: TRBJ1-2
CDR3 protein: CASSSQTGAHYGYTF

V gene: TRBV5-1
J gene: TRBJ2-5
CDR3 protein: CASSLGSGQETQYF

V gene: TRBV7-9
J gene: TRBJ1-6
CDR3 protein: CASSPVALHF

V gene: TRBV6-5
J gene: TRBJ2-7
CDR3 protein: CASSYRVRKSSYEQYF

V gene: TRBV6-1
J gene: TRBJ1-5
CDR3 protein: CASSEIRPGENQPQHF

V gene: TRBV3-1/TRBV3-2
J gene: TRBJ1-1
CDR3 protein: CASSSYTEAFF

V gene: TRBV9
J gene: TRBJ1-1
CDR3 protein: CASSEQGENTEAFF

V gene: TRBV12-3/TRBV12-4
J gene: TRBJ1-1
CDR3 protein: CASSFGGRRAFF

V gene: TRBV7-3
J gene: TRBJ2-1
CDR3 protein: CASSSIGGPSSYNEQFF

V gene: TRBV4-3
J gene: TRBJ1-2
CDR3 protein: CASSQEQGDYGYTF

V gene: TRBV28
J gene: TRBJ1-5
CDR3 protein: CASRITGGTQPQHF

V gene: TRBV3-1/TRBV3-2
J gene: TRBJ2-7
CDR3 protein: CASSQGSGSLTYEQYF

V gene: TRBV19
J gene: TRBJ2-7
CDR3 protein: CASSIREREQYF

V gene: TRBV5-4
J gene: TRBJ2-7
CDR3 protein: CASRQGTNEQYF

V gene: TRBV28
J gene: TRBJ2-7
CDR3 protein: CASLENRDFYEQYF

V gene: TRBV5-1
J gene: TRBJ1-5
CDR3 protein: CASSRTGDSNQPQHF

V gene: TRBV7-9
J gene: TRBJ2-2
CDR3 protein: CASSPDRGNTGELFF

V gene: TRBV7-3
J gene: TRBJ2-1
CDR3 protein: CASSLTAGGPYEQFF

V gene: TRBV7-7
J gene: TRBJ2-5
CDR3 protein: CASSSLLYVSGLPETQYF

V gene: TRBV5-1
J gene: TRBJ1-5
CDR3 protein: CASSLGDRSNQPQHF

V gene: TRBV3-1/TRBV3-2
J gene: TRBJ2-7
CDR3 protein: CASSQEQVTYEQYF

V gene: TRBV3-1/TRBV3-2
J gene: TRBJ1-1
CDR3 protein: CTSSPTGPLNTEAFF

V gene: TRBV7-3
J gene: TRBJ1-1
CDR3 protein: CASRRQSNTEAFF

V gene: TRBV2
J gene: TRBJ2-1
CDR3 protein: CASRVGLAGGGYNEQFF

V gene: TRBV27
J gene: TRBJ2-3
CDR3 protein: CASSIRTGGIDTQYF

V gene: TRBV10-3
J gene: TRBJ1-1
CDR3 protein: CAITSTVNTEAFF